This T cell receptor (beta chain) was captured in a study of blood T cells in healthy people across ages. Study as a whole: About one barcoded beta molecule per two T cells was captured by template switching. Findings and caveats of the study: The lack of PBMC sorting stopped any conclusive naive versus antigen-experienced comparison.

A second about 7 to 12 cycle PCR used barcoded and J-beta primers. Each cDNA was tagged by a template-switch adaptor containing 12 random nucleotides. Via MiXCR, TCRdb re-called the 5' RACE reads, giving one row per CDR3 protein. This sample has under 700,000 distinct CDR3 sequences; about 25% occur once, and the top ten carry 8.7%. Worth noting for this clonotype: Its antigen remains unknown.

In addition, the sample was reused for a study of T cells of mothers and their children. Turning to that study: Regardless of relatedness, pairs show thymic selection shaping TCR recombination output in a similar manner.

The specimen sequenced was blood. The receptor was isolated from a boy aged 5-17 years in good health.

The CDR3 sequence: CASSTRGGSNQPQHF. In DNA form, the CDR3 reads TGTGCCAGCAGTACCCGGGGGGGTAGCAATCAGCCCCAGCATTTT. The rearrangement joins TRBV12-3 or TRBV12-4 to TRBJ1-5, with TRBD1 as a possible D gene (5 bases). Trimming pared 5 bases from V and 0 bases from J, leaving 11 bases between. This CDR3 region has 15 residues.